This T cell receptor (beta chain) was identified in a study of CD8+ T cells in alopecia areata. Whole-study findings and limits: Unlike in mice, where it was clearer, TCR sharing across patients was less clear, possibly HLA-related. Clonality exceeded that of normal scalp in lesional scalp, most notably in alopecia totalis/universalis.

PBMCs yielded sorted CD4+ and CD8+ T cells. Trimming removed 0 bases at V and 11 bases at J, with 11 bases between. CDR1 and CDR2 (germline): SNHLY, FYNNEI. CDR3 length equals 13 residues. This clone was seen more than once but under ten times. The antigen is unknown. RNA was isolated and reverse transcribed to cDNA, the sequencing template. Assay: immunoSEQ multiplex PCR; the TCRdb copy retains only in-frame clones and omits some. The table shows 150,000 to 200,000 clones, with roughly 50% occurring only once. The sample was CD4+ T cells sorted from blood. This receptor was obtained from a human donor in good health. The rearrangement uses TRBV2 and TRBJ2-1, with D perhaps assigned TRBD1 or TRBD2 (5 bases each). As DNA, the CDR3 is TGTGCCAGCAGTGAAGCGAAACGGGGACAGCAGTTCTTC. This sequence encodes CASSEAKRGQQFF.